This T cell receptor beta chain was recorded in a study of glioma-infiltrating T cells after dendritic cell vaccination. For the study at large: Patients had newly diagnosed or recurrent glioblastoma and received dendritic cell vaccines.

This clone turned up a few times. Amplification used 60 V beta primers and 13 J beta primers. Generated by immunoSEQ multiplex PCR, the TCRdb table keeps only in-frame clones and is missing some. The data hold tens of thousands of clones, with approximately 87% observed a single time. V shed 6 bases and J shed 5 bases, with 16 bases lying between them. The CDR3 extends over 15 amino acids. Germline-derived CDR1 and CDR2 are LNHDA and SQIVND (reference sequence). PBMC were collected before vaccination, two weeks after the third vaccination, and at progression. Source: blood, taken before dendritic cell vaccination. The TCR was taken from a human donor with glioblastoma. The chain joins TRBV19 to TRBJ1-4; D remains ambiguous. DNA of the CDR3: TGTGCCAGTAGAGAAAACGGACGGGAGAATGAAAAACTGTTTTTT. As protein: CASRENGRENEKLFF.